The 29 T cell receptor beta chains listed next were all sequenced from one sample in a study of T cell responses to AZD1222 COVID-19 vaccine. Clones were sequenced by immunoSEQ multiplex PCR, and TCRdb holds only the in-frame ones, with some missing. The sample has roughly 120,000 clones; approximately 85% are singletons. The material was peripheral blood, obtained 28 days after the second AZD1222 dose. The origin of the receptors is an adult who received the AZD1222 COVID-19 vaccine.

The genes are TRBV7-2 and TRBJ2-1; 9 nucleotides align to TRBD2. J gave up 5 bases and V 11 bases, and 10 bases lay outside the gene matches. The CDR3 totals 14 residues. Germline assignment: CDR1 SGHTA and CDR2 FQGNSA. CDR3 sequence (DNA): TGTGCCGGCAAACGCGGGGGGGCTAACAATGAGCAGTTCTTC. It yields the protein CAGKRGGANNEQFF.

The V gene is TRBV6-5, the J gene TRBJ2-5; 8 nucleotides match TRBD2. This CDR3 is built from 14 residues. Germline V gene lookup returns CDR1 MNHEY and CDR2 SVGAGI. The V gene end was trimmed by 6 bases and the J gene end by 2 bases; junction bases not matched to a gene: 5. The CDR3 sequence is CASRRGVIQETQYF. Here the CDR3 DNA reads TGTGCCAGCAGGCGGGGGGTTATACAAGAGACCCAGTACTTC.

This clone was observed a few times. The V and J genes are TRBV2 and TRBJ2-7, with a weak D call TRBD1 (5 bases). The CDR3 has 16 residues. V was clipped by 1 base and J by 3 bases, with 16 bases between them. The germline V gene has CDR1 SNHLY and CDR2 FYNNEI. The CDR3 bases are TGTGCCAGCAGTGAAGACCTTGGGGCAGCTCGCTACGAGCAGTACTTC. It codes for CASSEDLGAARYEQYF. Supplemented by reference TRBV2 and TRBJ2-7, the full variable domain reads EPEVTQTPSHQVTQMGQEVILRCVPISNHLYFYWYRQILGQKVEFLVSFYNNEISEKSEIFDDQFSVERPDGSNFTLKIRSTKLEDSAMYFCASSEDLGAARYEQYFGPGTRLTVT.

The rearrangement joins TRBV6-5 to TRBJ1-2; D not resolved. Germline V CDR1 and CDR2: MNHEY, SVGAGI. This CDR3 region has 13 residues. The V end lost 5 bases, the J end lost 7 bases, and 14 bases lay between the germline ends. DNA of the CDR3: TGTGCCAGCAGTACCAGACGCTCATCTGGCTACACCTTC. Encoded protein: CASSTRRSSGYTF.

V gene TRBV7-9 combines with J gene TRBJ1-1; TRBD1 might be the D (6 bases). CDR1 SEHNR and CDR2 FQNEAQ come from the germline V gene (reference sequence). The CDR3 covers 15 residues. V lost 5 bases and J lost 3, with 16 bases in between. CDR3 loop: CASSPRGAADTEAFF. CDR3 nucleotide sequence: TGTGCCAGCAGCCCAAGGGGGGCCGCCGACACTGAAGCTTTCTTT.

The chain employs TRBV6-2 or TRBV6-3 and TRBJ2-7; D gene unclear. This CDR3 contains 15 residues. Trimming pared 2 bases from V and 1 base from J, leaving 12 bases between. Germline CDR1 reads MNHEY; CDR2 reads SVGEGT. The CDR3 DNA is TGTGCCAGCAGTTACGGTTCACAACTATCCTACGAGCAGTACTTC. Translating gives CASSYGSQLSYEQYF.

A single count supports this clone. The V and J genes are TRBV7-2 and TRBJ1-6; TRBD1 matches at 7 bases. V lost 0 bases and J lost 5; bases outside the gene matches: 4. The CDR3 consists of 16 residues. Germline V CDR1 and CDR2: SGHTA, FQGNSA. As DNA, the CDR3 is TGTGCCAGCAGCTTAGCGCAGGGACAGAATAATTCACCCCTCCACTTT. Translated, it gives CASSLAQGQNNSPLHF. Full variable domain (remainder filled in from reference TRBV7-2 and TRBJ1-6): GAGVSQSPSNKVTEKGKDVELRCDPISGHTALYWYRQSLGQGLEFLIYFQGNSAPDKSGLPSDRFSAERTGGSVSTLTIQRTQQEDSAVYLCASSLAQGQNNSPLHFGNGTRLTVT.

V is TRBV10-2 and J is TRBJ1-3, with unresolved D. In germline, CDR1 is WSHSY, CDR2 SAAADI. Trimming stripped 1 base from V and 1 base from J, with 8 bases between. The CDR3 loop spans 15 amino acids. The CDR3 is CASSEFPLSGNTIYF. The DNA for the CDR3 is TGCGCCAGCAGTGAGTTTCCCCTGTCTGGAAACACCATATATTTT.

V is TRBV24-1 and J is TRBJ1-2; D is perhaps TRBD1 (6 bases). V dropped 2 bases and J dropped 3 bases, with 9 bases sitting between them. The CDR3 runs to 14 residues. Germline CDR1 reads KGHDR; CDR2 reads SFDVKD. Here the CDR3 DNA reads TGTGCCACCAGTGATTGGGGGCTCGACTATGGCTACACCTTC. Translation: CATSDWGLDYGYTF.

The genes are TRBV5-1 and TRBJ1-4; the D is unclear. CDR3 length: 15 amino acids. Trimming took 4 bases from V and 0 from J, leaving 10 bases between them. Germline CDR1 reads SGHRS; CDR2 reads YFSETQ. The CDR3: CASSPPGTTNEKLFF. CDR3 nucleotide sequence: TGCGCCAGCAGCCCACCCGGGACAACTAATGAAAAACTGTTTTTT.

The chain combines TRBV19 with TRBJ1-6, with a possible D match to TRBD1 (5 bases). Germline V gene lookup returns CDR1 LNHDA and CDR2 SQIVND (reference sequence). The V end lost 8 bases, the J end lost 10 bases, and 15 bases lay between the germline ends. CDR3 size: 13 residues. CDR3 coding DNA: TGTGCCAGTGGCCGATGGGGGAACTCACCCCTCCACTTT. Encoded protein: CASGRWGNSPLHF.

The chain couples TRBV5-4 to TRBJ2-5; 8 nucleotides match TRBD2. This CDR3 has 18 amino acids. Germline V gene data show CDR1 as SGHNT and CDR2 as YYREEE (reference sequence). V lost 1 base and J lost 5; bases outside the gene matches: 16. Here the CDR3 DNA reads TGTGCCAGCAGCTTGTCCCTAGTAGCGGGGTCACTTCCGGAGACCCAGTACTTC. It translates to CASSLSLVAGSLPETQYF.

This clone was seen only once. The genes are TRBV6-1 and TRBJ1-5; D remains ambiguous. Trimming took off 3 bases at V and 4 bases at J, with 10 bases between the two ends. This CDR3 contains 14 residues. Germline-derived CDR1 and CDR2 are MNHNS and SASEGT. Here the CDR3 reads CASSDGVRNQPQHF. The CDR3 nucleotides read TGTGCCAGCAGTGACGGGGTAAGAAATCAGCCCCAGCATTTT.

The gene calls are TRBV27 and TRBJ2-1; 8 bases are shared with TRBD1. The V gene end was trimmed by 3 bases and the J gene end by 9 bases; junction bases not matched to a gene: 10. Germline V gives CDR1 MNHEY, CDR2 SMNVEV (reference sequence). This CDR3 is 15 amino acids long. Here the CDR3 reads CASSLGAGGHGEQFF. CDR3 sequence (DNA): TGTGCCAGCAGTTTGGGGGCAGGGGGCCACGGTGAGCAGTTCTTC.

This clone was seen a handful of times. V is TRBV2 and J is TRBJ2-1; 11 bases align to TRBD2. The CDR3 sequence is 18 residues long. CDR1 SNHLY and CDR2 FYNNEI come from the germline V gene. V lost 6 bases to trimming and J lost 7 bases; unmatched junction nucleotides: 17. The CDR3: CASRESLSGGAPWNEQFF. For the CDR3, the DNA is TGTGCCAGCAGGGAGAGCCTTAGCGGGGGGGCCCCGTGGAATGAGCAGTTCTTC.

The chain uses TRBV25-1 and TRBJ1-1; D gene ambiguous. The V and J ends lost 5 bases and 1 base respectively, with 5 bases between them. The germline CDR1 and CDR2 sequences are MGHDK and SYGVNS. The CDR3 spans 12 residues. The CDR3 protein is CASSNTNTEAFF. The CDR3 DNA follows: TGTGCCAGCAGTAACACGAACACTGAAGCTTTCTTT.

A few counts support this clone. The chain couples TRBV11-2 to TRBJ1-2; D gene ambiguous. Per the germline V gene, CDR1 is SGHAT and CDR2 is FQNNGV. The CDR3 totals 13 residues. Trimming removed 1 base at V and 3 bases at J, with 6 bases between. The chain's CDR3 is CASSLGKDYGYTF. CDR3 coding DNA: TGTGCCAGCAGCTTAGGGAAGGACTATGGCTACACCTTC.

The chain carries TRBV5-1 and TRBJ2-2, with a weak D call TRBD1 (6 bases). V shed 1 base and J shed 5 bases, with 15 bases lying between them. The length of the CDR3 is 16 residues. The germline V gene encodes CDR1 SGHRS and CDR2 YFSETQ. In DNA form, the CDR3 reads TGCGCCAGCAGCTTGAATGCAGGGGCCTTTACCGGGGAGCTGTTTTTT. It yields the protein CASSLNAGAFTGELFF. Full variable domain (outside the CDR3, taken from reference TRBV5-1 and TRBJ2-2): KAGVTQTPRYLIKTRGQQVTLSCSPISGHRSVSWYQQTPGQGLQFLFEYFSETQRNKGNFPGRFSGRQFSNSRSEMNVSTLELGDSALYLCASSLNAGAFTGELFFGEGSRLTVL.

The chain is built from TRBV6-6 and TRBJ2-1; 7 bases fit TRBD1. Germline lookup yields CDR1 MNHNY and CDR2 SVGAGI (reference sequence). The trim removed 5 bases at V and 4 bases at J, leaving 8 bases unmatched. This CDR3 comprises 15 residues. CDR3 coding DNA: TGTGCCAGCAGTCAGACAGGGTCGCCGTACAATGAGCAGTTCTTC. It codes for CASSQTGSPYNEQFF.

The chain is built from TRBV30 and TRBJ1-4; D is possibly TRBD1 (5 bases). The CDR3 covers 14 residues. CDR1 is GTSNPN and CDR2 is SVGIG in the germline V gene (reference sequence). The ends were cut back, 4 bases at V and 4 bases at J, with 13 bases in the middle. The CDR3 region has the DNA TGTGCCTGGATGGCGGGACTTCATAATGAAAAACTGTTTTTT. It translates to CAWMAGLHNEKLFF.

This clone was found a few times. The rearrangement links TRBV6-4 to TRBJ1-1; D is ambiguous. Trimming took off 1 base at V and 1 base at J, with 7 bases between the two ends. CDR3 length: 14 amino acids. Germline loops: CDR1 MRHNA, CDR2 SNTAGT. The CDR3 loop reads CASSDYSENTEAFF. The CDR3 bases are TGTGCCAGCAGTGACTATTCCGAGAACACTGAAGCTTTCTTT.

This sequence joins TRBV18 and TRBJ2-3; D is perhaps TRBD1 (5 bases). CDR1 and CDR2 (germline): KGHSH, LQKENI. The CDR3 has 16 amino acids. V was shortened by 2 bases and J by 2 bases, with 14 bases between the two germline ends. CDR3 residues: CASSPSVGPITDTQYF. As DNA, the CDR3 is TGTGCCAGCTCACCATCGGTGGGGCCGATCACAGATACGCAGTATTTT. Drawing the rest from reference TRBV18 and TRBJ2-3, the complete variable domain is NAGVMQNPRHLVRRRGQEARLRCSPMKGHSHVYWYRQLPEEGLKFMVYLQKENIIDESGMPKERFSAEFPKEGPSILRIQQVVRGDSAAYFCASSPSVGPITDTQYFGPGTRLTVL.

The chain uses TRBV5-1 and TRBJ2-5; D unclear. The germline V gene has CDR1 SGHRS and CDR2 YFSETQ. V lost 5 bases to trimming and J lost 3 bases, with 11 bases between them. This CDR3 has 13 residues. In nucleotides, the CDR3 is TGCGCCAGCAGGTTAGGGATCGAAGAGACCCAGTACTTC. This encodes CASRLGIEETQYF.

J is TRBJ1-5 and V is TRBV2; TRBD1 matches 10 bases. Germline CDR1 SNHLY, CDR2 FYNNEI. With V trimmed by 7 bases and J by 7 bases, 7 bases remained unmatched. The CDR3 is 14 amino acids. CDR3 residues: CASTSGQGYQPQHF. The CDR3 DNA reads TGTGCCAGCACCTCGGGACAGGGGTACCAGCCCCAGCATTTT. Complete variable domain (other parts from reference TRBV2 and TRBJ1-5): EPEVTQTPSHQVTQMGQEVILRCVPISNHLYFYWYRQILGQKVEFLVSFYNNEISEKSEIFDDQFSVERPDGSNFTLKIRSTKLEDSAMYFCASTSGQGYQPQHFGDGTRLSIL.

The CDR3 region is CASLQYNEQFF. The DNA for the CDR3 is TGTGCCAGTCTACAGTACAATGAGCAGTTCTTC. V gene TRBV19 combines with J gene TRBJ2-1, with D unclear. Germline V gene data show CDR1 as LNHDA and CDR2 as SQIVND (reference sequence). The CDR3 totals 11 residues. V was cut by 8 bases and J by 4 bases, with 6 bases left in between. Using reference TRBV19 and TRBJ2-1 for the parts outside the CDR3, the full variable domain is DGGITQSPKYLFRKEGQNVTLSCEQNLNHDAMYWYRQDPGQGLRLIYYSQIVNDFQKGDIAEGYSVSREKKESFPLTVTSAQKNPTAFYLCASLQYNEQFFGPGTRLTVL.

The chain recombines TRBV7-2 with TRBJ1-4; possible D gene TRBD1, 5 bases. The V gene's germline CDR1 is SGHTA and CDR2 FQGNSA. Between the trimmed V and J ends, which lost 4 bases and 3 bases, there was a span of 12 bases. The CDR3 totals 15 residues. The CDR3 region is CASSWQGESNEKLFF. The CDR3 nucleotides are TGTGCCAGCAGCTGGCAGGGCGAATCTAATGAAAAACTGTTTTTT.

The gene calls are TRBV4-2 and TRBJ2-7; a possible D gene is TRBD1 (5 bases). Trimming stripped 1 base from V and 0 bases from J, with 19 bases between. CDR1 is LGHNA and CDR2 is YNFKEQ in the germline V gene. The CDR3 loop spans 18 amino acids. The CDR3 reads CASSQVRADSTSSYEQYF. DNA of the CDR3: TGTGCCAGCAGCCAAGTCCGGGCCGACAGCACGAGCTCCTACGAGCAGTACTTC.

The chain employs TRBV5-1 and TRBJ2-1; 7 nucleotides line up with TRBD1. The V gene end was trimmed by 1 base and the J gene end by 6 bases; junction bases not matched to a gene: 4. Germline CDR1 reads SGHRS; CDR2 reads YFSETQ. The CDR3 sequence is 14 residues long. The CDR3 nucleotides read TGCGCCAGCAGCTTGCAGGCAGGGGGCAATGAGCAGTTCTTC. It specifies CASSLQAGGNEQFF.

V and J are TRBV6-1 and TRBJ2-2; D is perhaps TRBD1 (6 bases). V lost 1 base and J 5 bases, leaving 11 bases between the germline ends. This CDR3 has 15 residues. Germline CDR1 reads MNHNS; CDR2 reads SASEGT. CDR3 DNA sequence: TGTGCCAGCAGTGAAGGGTGGACAGATACCGGGGAGCTGTTTTTT. Protein sequence: CASSEGWTDTGELFF.